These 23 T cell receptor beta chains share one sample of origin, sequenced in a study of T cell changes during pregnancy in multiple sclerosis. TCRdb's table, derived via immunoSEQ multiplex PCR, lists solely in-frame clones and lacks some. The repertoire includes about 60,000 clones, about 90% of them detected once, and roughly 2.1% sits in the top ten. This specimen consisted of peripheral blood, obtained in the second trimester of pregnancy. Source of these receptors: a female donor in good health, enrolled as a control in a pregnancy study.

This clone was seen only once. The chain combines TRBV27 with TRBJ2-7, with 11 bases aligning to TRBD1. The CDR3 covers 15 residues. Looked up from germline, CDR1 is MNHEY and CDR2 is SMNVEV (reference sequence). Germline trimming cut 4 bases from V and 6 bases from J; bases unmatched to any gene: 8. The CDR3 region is CASSSSGTGGLEQYF. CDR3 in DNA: TGTGCCAGCAGTTCCTCCGGGACAGGGGGACTCGAGCAGTACTTC.

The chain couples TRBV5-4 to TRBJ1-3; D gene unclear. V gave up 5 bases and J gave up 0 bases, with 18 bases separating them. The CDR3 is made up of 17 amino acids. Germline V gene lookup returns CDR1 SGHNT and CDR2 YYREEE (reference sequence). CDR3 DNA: TGTGCCAGCAGTCGGTCCTGGGCAGGCCTCTCTGGAAACACCATATATTTT. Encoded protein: CASSRSWAGLSGNTIYF.

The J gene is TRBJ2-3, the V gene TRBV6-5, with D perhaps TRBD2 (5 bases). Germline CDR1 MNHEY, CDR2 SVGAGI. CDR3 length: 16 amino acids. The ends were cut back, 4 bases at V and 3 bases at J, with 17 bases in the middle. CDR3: CASSWTGISGTDTQYF. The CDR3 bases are TGTGCCAGCAGTTGGACGGGAATCTCGGGTACAGATACGCAGTATTTT.

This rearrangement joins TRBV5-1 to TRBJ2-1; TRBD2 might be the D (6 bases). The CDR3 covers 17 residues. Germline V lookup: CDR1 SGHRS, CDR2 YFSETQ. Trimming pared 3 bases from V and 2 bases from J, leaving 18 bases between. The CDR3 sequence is CASSSGVASGPYNEQFF. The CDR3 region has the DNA TGCGCCAGCAGCTCGGGGGTGGCGAGCGGCCCCTACAATGAGCAGTTCTTC.

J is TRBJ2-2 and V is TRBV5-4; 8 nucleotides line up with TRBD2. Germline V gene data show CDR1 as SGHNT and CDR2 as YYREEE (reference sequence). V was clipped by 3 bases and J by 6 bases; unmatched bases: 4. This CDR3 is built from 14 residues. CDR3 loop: CASSSPRGAGELFF. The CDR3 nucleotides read TGTGCCAGCAGCTCTCCGCGGGGGGCCGGGGAGCTGTTTTTT.

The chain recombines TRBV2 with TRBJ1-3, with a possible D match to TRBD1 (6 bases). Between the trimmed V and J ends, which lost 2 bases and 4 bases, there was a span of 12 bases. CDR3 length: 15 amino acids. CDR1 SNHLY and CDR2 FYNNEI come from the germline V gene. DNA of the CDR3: TGTGCCAGCAGTGAAATCCCAGGGGCCGGAAACACCATATATTTT. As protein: CASSEIPGAGNTIYF.

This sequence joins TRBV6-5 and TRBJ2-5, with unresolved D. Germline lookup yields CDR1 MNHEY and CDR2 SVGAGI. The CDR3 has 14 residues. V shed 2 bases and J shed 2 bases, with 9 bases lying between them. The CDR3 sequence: CASSYEAAQETQYF. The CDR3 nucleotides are TGTGCCAGCAGTTACGAGGCAGCACAAGAGACCCAGTACTTC.

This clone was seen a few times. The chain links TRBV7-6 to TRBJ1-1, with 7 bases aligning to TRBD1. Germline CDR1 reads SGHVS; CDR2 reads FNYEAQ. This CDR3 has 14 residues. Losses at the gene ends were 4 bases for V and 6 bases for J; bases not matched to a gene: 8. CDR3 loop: CASSWGQKGSEAFF. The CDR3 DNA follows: TGTGCCAGCAGCTGGGGACAGAAGGGCTCTGAAGCTTTCTTT.

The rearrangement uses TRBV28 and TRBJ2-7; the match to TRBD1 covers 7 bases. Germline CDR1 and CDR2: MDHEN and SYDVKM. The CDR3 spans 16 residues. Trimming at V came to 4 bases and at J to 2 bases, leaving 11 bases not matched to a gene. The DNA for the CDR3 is TGTGCCAGCAGTTCCCCTTCGACAGGGCGTACCTACGAGCAGTACTTC. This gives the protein CASSSPSTGRTYEQYF.

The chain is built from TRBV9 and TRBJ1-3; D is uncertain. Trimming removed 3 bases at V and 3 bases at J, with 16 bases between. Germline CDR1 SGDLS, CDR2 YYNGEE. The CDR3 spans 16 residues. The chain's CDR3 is CASSALDGFFGNTIYF. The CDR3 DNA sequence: TGTGCCAGCAGCGCCCTAGACGGTTTCTTTGGAAACACCATATATTTT.

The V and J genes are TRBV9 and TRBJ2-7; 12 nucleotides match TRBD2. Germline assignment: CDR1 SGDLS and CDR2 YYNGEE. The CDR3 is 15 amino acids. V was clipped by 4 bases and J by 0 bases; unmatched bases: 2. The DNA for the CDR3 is TGTGCCAGCAGCCCGACTAGCGGGGGCTCCTACGAGCAGTACTTC. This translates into CASSPTSGGSYEQYF.

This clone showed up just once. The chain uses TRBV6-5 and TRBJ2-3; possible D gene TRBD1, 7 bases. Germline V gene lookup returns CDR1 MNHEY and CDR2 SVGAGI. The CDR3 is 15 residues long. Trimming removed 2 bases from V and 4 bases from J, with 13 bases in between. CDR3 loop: CASSYQEGAADTQYF. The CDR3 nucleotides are TGTGCCAGCAGTTACCAGGAGGGGGCCGCAGATACGCAGTATTTT.

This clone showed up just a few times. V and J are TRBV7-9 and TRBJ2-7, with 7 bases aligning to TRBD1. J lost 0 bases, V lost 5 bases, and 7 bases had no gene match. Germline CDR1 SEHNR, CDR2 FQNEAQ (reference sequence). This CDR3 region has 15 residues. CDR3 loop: CASSPGQESSYEQYF. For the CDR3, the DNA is TGTGCCAGCAGCCCTGGACAGGAGAGCTCCTACGAGCAGTACTTC.

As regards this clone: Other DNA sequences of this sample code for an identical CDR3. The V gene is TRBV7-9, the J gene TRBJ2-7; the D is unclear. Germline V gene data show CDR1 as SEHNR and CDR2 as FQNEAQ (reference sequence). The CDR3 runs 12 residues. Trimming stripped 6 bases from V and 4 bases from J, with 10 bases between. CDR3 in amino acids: CASSSGLYEQYF. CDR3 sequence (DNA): TGTGCCAGCAGTTCCGGGTTATACGAGCAGTACTTC.

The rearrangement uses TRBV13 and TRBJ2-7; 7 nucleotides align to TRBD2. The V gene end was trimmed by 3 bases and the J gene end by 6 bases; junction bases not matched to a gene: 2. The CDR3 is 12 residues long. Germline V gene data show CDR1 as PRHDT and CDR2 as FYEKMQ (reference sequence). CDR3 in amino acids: CASSFTGGEQYF. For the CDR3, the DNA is TGTGCCAGCAGCTTTACGGGGGGCGAGCAGTACTTC. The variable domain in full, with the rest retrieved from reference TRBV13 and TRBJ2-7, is AAGVIQSPRHLIKEKRETATLKCYPIPRHDTVYWYQQGPGQDPQFLISFYEKMQSDKGSIPDRFSAQQFSDYHSELNMSSLELGDSALYFCASSFTGGEQYFGPGTRLTVT.

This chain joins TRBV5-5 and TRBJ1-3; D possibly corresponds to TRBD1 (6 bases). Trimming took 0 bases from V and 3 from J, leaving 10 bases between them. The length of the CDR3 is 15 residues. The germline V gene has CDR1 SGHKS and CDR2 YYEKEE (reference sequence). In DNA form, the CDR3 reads TGTGCCAGCAGCTTGGAGTACAGGGATGGAAACACCATATATTTT. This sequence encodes CASSLEYRDGNTIYF.

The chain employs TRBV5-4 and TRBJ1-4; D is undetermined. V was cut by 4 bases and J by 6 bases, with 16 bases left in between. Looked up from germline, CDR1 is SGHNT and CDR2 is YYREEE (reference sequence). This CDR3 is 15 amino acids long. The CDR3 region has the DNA TGTGCCAGCAGCGGGTCGGTCGGACTTGATGAAAAACTGTTTTTT. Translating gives CASSGSVGLDEKLFF.

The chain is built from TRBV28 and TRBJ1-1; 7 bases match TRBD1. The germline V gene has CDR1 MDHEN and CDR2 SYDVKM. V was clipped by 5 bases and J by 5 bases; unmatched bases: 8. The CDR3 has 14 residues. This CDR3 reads CASSLTGPWTEAFF. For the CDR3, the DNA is TGTGCCAGCAGTCTGACAGGGCCATGGACTGAAGCTTTCTTT. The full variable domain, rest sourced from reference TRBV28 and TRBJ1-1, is DVKVTQSSRYLVKRTGEKVFLECVQDMDHENMFWYRQDPGLGLRLIYFSYDVKMKEKGDIPEGYSVSREKKERFSLILESASTNQTSMYLCASSLTGPWTEAFFGQGTRLTVV.

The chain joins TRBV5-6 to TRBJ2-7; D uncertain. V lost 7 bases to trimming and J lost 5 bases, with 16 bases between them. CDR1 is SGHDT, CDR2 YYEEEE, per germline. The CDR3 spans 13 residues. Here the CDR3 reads CASGRATANEQYF. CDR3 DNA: TGTGCCAGCGGTAGAGCTACAGCAAACGAGCAGTACTTC.

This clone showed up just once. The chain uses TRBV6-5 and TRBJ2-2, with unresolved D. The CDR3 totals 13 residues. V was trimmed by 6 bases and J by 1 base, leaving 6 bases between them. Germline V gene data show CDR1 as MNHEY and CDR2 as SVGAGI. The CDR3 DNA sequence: TGTGCCAGCAGCTCCCGGAACACCGGGGAGCTGTTTTTT. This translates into CASSSRNTGELFF.

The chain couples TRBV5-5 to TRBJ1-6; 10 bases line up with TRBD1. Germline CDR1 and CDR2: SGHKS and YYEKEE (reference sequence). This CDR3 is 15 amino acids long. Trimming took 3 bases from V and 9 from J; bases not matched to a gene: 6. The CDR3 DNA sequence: TGTGCCAGCAGCTCTTCTGACAGGGGGCTTTCACCCCTCCACTTT. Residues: CASSSSDRGLSPLHF.

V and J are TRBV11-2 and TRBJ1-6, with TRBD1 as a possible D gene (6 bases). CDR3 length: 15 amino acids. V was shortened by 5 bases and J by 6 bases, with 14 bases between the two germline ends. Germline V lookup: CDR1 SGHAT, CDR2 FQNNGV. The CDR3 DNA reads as TGTGCCAGCAGCGCAACGGGGGGCCTTAATTCACCCCTCCACTTT. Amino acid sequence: CASSATGGLNSPLHF. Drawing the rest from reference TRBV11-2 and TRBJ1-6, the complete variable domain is EAGVAQSPRYKIIEKRQSVAFWCNPISGHATLYWYQQILGQGPKLLIQFQNNGVVDDSQLPKDRFSAERLKGVDSTLKIQPAKLEDSAVYLCASSATGGLNSPLHFGNGTRLTVT.

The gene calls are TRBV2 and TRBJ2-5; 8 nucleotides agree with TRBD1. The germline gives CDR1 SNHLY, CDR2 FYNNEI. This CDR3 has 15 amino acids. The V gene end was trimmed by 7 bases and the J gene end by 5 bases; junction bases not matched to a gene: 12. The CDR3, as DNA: TGTGCCAGCAACCGTCCCGGGACAGGAGGGGAGACCCAGTACTTC. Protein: CASNRPGTGGETQYF. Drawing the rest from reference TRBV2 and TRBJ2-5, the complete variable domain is EPEVTQTPSHQVTQMGQEVILRCVPISNHLYFYWYRQILGQKVEFLVSFYNNEISEKSEIFDDQFSVERPDGSNFTLKIRSTKLEDSAMYFCASNRPGTGGETQYFGPGTRLLVL.